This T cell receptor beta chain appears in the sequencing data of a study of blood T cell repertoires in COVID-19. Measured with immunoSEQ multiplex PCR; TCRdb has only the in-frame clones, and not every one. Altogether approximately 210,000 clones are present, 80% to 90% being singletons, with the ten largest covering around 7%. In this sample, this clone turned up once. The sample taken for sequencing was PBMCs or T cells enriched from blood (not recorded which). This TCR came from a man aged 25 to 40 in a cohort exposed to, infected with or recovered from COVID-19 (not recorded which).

The CDR3 is CATSDQHLGHQGNEQFF. CDR3 nucleotide sequence: TGTGCCACCAGTGATCAACACCTGGGACATCAAGGAAATGAGCAGTTCTTC. This sequence joins TRBV24-1 and TRBJ2-1; D might be TRBD1 (6 bases). The V end lost 3 bases, the J end lost 7 bases, and 21 bases lay between the germline ends. The CDR3 covers 17 residues. CDR1 KGHDR and CDR2 SFDVKD come from the germline V gene.